Presented here are 9 T cell receptor beta chains from one specimen sequenced in a study of blood T cell repertoires in COVID-19. Data came from immunoSEQ multiplex PCR; TCRdb stores just in-frame clones and leaves some out. The data hold 50,000 or so clones, with roughly 79% observed a single time. Sequences were obtained from peripheral blood. Receptors originate from a woman aged 60-75 years with acute or convalescent COVID-19.

This chain uses TRBV5-5 with TRBJ1-3, with 7 bases that match TRBD1. Germline CDR1 is SGHKS and CDR2 is YYEKEE (reference sequence). V was clipped by 3 bases and J by 8 bases; unmatched bases: 5. The CDR3 sequence is 13 residues long. CDR3 in DNA: TGTGCCAGCAGCTCGACAGGGATCCACACCATATATTTT. Its protein product is CASSSTGIHTIYF.

Only a few counts were recorded for this clone. V gene TRBV7-9 combines with J gene TRBJ2-3; D ambiguous. Germline values: CDR1 SEHNR, CDR2 FQNEAQ (reference sequence). V was pared by 3 bases and J by 0 bases, with 7 bases between. The CDR3 is 14 amino acids. CDR3 coding DNA: TGTGCCAGCAGCTTGTCTATGAGCACAGATACGCAGTATTTT. Its protein is CASSLSMSTDTQYF.

This clone has just one count. The chain links TRBV5-1 to TRBJ2-3; 7 bases align to TRBD1. CDR1 and CDR2 from the germline V gene are SGHRS and YFSETQ. Trimming removed 4 bases from V and 0 bases from J; junction bases left unmatched: 8. CDR3 length: 16 amino acids. The CDR3 reads CASSRTGDGSTDTQYF. DNA of the CDR3: TGCGCCAGCAGCAGAACAGGGGATGGTAGCACAGATACGCAGTATTTT.

This clone was recorded only once. This chain links TRBV9 with TRBJ1-4; D might be TRBD1 (6 bases). Germline values: CDR1 SGDLS, CDR2 YYNGEE. The CDR3 has 16 residues. Trimming stripped 2 bases from V and 7 bases from J, with 18 bases between. DNA of the CDR3: TGTGCCAGCAGCGTTCGGCAGGGGAGGGGTAGTGAAAAACTGTTTTTT. Protein product: CASSVRQGRGSEKLFF.

The rearrangement links TRBV11-2 to TRBJ1-2; D gene unclear. The germline V gene has CDR1 SGHAT and CDR2 FQNNGV. This CDR3 contains 13 residues. V was trimmed by 2 bases and J by 2 bases, leaving 6 bases between them. CDR3 sequence (DNA): TGTGCCAGCAGCTTAAGCCGGAACTATGGCTACACCTTC. Its translation is CASSLSRNYGYTF.

The chain has TRBV9 and TRBJ2-2; D perhaps matches TRBD1 (5 bases). CDR3 length: 15 residues. V was clipped by 4 bases and J by 5 bases, with 15 bases between them. The germline V gene has CDR1 SGDLS and CDR2 YYNGEE. The DNA of the CDR3 is TGTGCCAGCAGCACAGACACAGGCCGAACCGGGGAGCTGTTTTTT. It translates to CASSTDTGRTGELFF.

The chain has TRBV6-1 and TRBJ1-3; D uncertain. Germline lookup yields CDR1 MNHNS and CDR2 SASEGT. CDR3 size: 14 residues. Trimming left V 3 bases short and J 1 base short, with 7 bases between. The CDR3 bases are TGTGCCAGCAGTGACACACCGTCTGGAAACACCATATATTTT. It is translated as CASSDTPSGNTIYF.

The V gene is TRBV4-1, the J gene TRBJ1-6; D might be TRBD1 (6 bases). CDR3 length equals 15 residues. Trimming stripped 3 bases from V and 6 bases from J, with 12 bases between. CDR1 and CDR2 from the germline V gene are MGHRA and YSYEKL. The CDR3 spells CASSQARGGNSPLHF. The CDR3 DNA follows: TGCGCCAGCAGCCAGGCCAGGGGTGGTAATTCACCCCTCCACTTT.

This rearrangement joins TRBV6-5 to TRBJ2-2, with 7 bases identical to TRBD1. Trimming cost V 5 bases and J 0 bases; bases outside gene matches: 3. CDR1 and CDR2 from the germline V gene are MNHEY and SVGAGI. This CDR3 region has 15 residues. DNA for the CDR3: TGTGCCAGCAGTATCCAGGGGGCGAACACCGGGGAGCTGTTTTTT. Amino acids: CASSIQGANTGELFF.